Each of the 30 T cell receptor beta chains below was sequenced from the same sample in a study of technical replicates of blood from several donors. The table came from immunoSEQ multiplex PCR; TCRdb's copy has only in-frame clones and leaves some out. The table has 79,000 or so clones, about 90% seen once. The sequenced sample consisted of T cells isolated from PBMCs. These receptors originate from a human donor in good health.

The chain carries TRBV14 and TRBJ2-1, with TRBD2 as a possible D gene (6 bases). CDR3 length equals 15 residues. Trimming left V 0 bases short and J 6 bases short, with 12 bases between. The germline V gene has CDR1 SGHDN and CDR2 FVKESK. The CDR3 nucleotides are TGTGCCAGCAGCCAAGAACTAGCCGAACCCAATGAGCAGTTCTTC. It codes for CASSQELAEPNEQFF.

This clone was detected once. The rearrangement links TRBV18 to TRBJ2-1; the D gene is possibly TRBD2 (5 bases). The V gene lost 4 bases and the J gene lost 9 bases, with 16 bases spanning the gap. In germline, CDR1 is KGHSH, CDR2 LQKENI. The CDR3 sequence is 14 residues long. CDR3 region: CASSLILGVAEQFF. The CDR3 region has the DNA TGTGCCAGCTCACTTATTCTCGGGGTAGCTGAGCAGTTCTTC.

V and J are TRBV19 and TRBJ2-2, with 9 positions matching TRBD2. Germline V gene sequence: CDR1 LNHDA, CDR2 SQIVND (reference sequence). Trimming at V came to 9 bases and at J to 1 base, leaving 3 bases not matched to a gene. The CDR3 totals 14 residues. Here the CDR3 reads CASGAGGNTGELFF. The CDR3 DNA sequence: TGTGCCAGCGGAGCGGGAGGGAACACCGGGGAGCTGTTTTTT. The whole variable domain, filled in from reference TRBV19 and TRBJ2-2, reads DGGITQSPKYLFRKEGQNVTLSCEQNLNHDAMYWYRQDPGQGLRLIYYSQIVNDFQKGDIAEGYSVSREKKESFPLTVTSAQKNPTAFYLCASGAGGNTGELFFGEGSRLTVL.

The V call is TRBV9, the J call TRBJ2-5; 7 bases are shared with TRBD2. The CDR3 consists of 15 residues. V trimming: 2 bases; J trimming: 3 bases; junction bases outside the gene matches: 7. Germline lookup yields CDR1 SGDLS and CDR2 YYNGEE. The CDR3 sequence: CASSVGGKGEETQYF. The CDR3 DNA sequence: TGTGCCAGCAGCGTGGGGGGGAAAGGTGAAGAGACCCAGTACTTC.

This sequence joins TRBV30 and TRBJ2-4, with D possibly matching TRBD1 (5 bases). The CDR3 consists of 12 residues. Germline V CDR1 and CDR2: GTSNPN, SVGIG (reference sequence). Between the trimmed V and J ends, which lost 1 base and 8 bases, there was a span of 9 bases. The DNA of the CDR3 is TGTGCCTGGAGTGAAGGGGTGGACATTCAGTACTTC. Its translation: CAWSEGVDIQYF.

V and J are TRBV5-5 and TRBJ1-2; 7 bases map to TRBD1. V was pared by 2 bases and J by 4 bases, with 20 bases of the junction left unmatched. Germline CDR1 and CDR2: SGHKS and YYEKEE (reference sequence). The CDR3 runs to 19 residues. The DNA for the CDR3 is TGTGCCAGCAGCTTAGTCGCCGACAGGGTGCCAACTGCGGGCTATGGCTACACCTTC. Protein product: CASSLVADRVPTAGYGYTF.

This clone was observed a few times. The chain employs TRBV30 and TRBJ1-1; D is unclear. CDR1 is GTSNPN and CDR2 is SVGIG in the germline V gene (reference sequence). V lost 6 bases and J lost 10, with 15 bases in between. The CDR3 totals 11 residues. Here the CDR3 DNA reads TGTGCCTGCACAACCTCGACTATAGCTTTCTTT. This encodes CACTTSTIAFF.

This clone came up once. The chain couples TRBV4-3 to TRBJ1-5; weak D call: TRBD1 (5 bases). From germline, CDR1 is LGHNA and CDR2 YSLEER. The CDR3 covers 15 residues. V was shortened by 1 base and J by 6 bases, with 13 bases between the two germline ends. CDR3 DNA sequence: TGCGCCAGCAGCCAAGTCGGGGGGGTAGGTCAGCCCCAGCATTTT. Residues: CASSQVGGVGQPQHF.

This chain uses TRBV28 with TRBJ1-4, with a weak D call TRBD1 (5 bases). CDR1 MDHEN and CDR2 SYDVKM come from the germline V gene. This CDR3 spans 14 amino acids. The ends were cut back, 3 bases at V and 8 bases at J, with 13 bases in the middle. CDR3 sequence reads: CASSFVGVNEKLFF. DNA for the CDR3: TGTGCCAGCAGTTTTGTAGGGGTTAACGAAAAACTGTTTTTT.

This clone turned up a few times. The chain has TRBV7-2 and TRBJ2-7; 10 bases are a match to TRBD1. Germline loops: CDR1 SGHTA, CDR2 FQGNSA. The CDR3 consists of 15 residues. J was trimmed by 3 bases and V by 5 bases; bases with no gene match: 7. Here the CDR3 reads CASSRDRGVIYEQYF. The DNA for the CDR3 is TGTGCCAGCAGCAGGGACAGGGGAGTTATCTACGAGCAGTACTTC. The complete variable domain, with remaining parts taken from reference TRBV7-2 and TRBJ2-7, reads GAGVSQSPSNKVTEKGKDVELRCDPISGHTALYWYRQSLGQGLEFLIYFQGNSAPDKSGLPSDRFSAERTGGSVSTLTIQRTQQEDSAVYLCASSRDRGVIYEQYFGPGTRLTVT.

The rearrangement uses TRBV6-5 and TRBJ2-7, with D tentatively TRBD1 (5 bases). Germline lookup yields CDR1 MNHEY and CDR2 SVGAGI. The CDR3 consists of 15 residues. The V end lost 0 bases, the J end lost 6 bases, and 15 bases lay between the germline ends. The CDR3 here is CASSYSVSRAGEQYF. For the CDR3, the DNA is TGTGCCAGCAGTTACTCTGTCTCCAGGGCAGGCGAGCAGTACTTC.

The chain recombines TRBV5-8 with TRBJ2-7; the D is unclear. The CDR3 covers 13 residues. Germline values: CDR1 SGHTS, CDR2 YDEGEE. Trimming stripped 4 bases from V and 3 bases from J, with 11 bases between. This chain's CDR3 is CASSGLVYYEQYF. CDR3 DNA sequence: TGTGCCAGCAGCGGCCTCGTATACTACGAGCAGTACTTC.

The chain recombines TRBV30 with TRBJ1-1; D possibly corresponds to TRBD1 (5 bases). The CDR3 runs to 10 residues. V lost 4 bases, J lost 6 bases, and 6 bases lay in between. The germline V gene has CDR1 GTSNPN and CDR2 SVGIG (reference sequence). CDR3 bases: TGTGCCTGGAAAGGGGCTGAAGCTTTCTTT. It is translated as CAWKGAEAFF.

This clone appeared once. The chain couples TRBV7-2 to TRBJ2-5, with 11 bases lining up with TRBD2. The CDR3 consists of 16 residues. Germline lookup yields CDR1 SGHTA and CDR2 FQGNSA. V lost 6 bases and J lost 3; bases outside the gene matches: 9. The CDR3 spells CASSPYMTSGKETQYF. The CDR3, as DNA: TGTGCCAGCAGTCCCTATATGACTAGCGGGAAAGAGACCCAGTACTTC.

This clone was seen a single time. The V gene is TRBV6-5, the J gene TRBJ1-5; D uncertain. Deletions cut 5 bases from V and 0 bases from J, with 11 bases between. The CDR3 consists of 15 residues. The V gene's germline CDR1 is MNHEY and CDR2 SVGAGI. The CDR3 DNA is TGTGCCAGCAGTCCCGGGTCTTTTAGCAATCAGCCCCAGCATTTT. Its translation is CASSPGSFSNQPQHF.

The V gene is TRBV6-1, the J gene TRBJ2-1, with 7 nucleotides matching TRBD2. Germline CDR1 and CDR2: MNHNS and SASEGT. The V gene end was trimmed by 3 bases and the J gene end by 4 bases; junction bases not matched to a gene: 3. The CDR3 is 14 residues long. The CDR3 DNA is TGTGCCAGCAGTGACGGGACTACTTACAATGAGCAGTTCTTC. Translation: CASSDGTTYNEQFF.

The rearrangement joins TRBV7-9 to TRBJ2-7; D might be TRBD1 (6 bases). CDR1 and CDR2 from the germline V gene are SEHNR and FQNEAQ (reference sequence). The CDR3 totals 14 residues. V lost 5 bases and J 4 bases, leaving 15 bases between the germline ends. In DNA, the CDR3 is TGTGCCAGCAGCCTCGGCCAGGGGCTATACGAGCAGTACTTC. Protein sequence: CASSLGQGLYEQYF.

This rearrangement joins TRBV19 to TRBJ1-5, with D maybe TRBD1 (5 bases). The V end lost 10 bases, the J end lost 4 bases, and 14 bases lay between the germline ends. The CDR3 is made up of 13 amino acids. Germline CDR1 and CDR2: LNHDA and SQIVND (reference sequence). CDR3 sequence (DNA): TGTGCCACCTTAAAGGGGTATAATCAGCCCCAGCATTTT. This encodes CATLKGYNQPQHF.

The CDR3 loop reads CASSQVTGLDTQYF. DNA for the CDR3: TGTGCCAGCAGCCAAGTTACGGGATTGGATACGCAGTATTTT. This chain connects TRBV14 to TRBJ2-3, with D possibly matching TRBD2 (5 bases). Germline CDR1 SGHDN, CDR2 FVKESK. The CDR3 covers 14 residues. The V end was cut by 1 base, the J end by 6 bases, with 11 bases between.

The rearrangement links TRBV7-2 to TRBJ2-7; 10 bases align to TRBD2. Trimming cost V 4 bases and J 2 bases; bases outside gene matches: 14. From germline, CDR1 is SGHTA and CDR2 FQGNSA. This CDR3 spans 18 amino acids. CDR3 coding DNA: TGTGCCAGCAGCTCCCCCGGAGGACCCGGGACTAGCGCCTACGAGCAGTACTTC. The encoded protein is CASSSPGGPGTSAYEQYF.

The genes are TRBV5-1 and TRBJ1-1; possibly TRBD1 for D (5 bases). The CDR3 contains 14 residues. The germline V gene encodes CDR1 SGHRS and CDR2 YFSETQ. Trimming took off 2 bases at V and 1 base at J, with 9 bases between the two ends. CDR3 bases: TGCGCCAGCAGCTTCTCCCAGGGGAACACTGAAGCTTTCTTT. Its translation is CASSFSQGNTEAFF.

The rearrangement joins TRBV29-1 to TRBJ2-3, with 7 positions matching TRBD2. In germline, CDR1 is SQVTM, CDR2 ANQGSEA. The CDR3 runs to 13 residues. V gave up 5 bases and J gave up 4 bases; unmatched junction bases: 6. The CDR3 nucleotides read TGCAGCGTTTCTACGAGCGGGGCAGATACGCAGTATTTT. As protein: CSVSTSGADTQYF.

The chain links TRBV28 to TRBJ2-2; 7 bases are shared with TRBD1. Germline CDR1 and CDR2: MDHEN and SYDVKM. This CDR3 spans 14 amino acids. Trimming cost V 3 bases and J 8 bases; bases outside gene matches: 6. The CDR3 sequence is CASSFDREVGELFF. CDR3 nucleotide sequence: TGTGCCAGCAGTTTTGACAGGGAAGTGGGGGAGCTGTTTTTT.

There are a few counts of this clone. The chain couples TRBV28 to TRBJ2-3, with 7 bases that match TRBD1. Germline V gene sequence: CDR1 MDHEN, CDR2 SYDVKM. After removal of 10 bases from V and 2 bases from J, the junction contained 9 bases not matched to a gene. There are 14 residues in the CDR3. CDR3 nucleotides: TGTGCCATATCGACAGGGTCTTACACAGATACGCAGTATTTT. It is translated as CAISTGSYTDTQYF.

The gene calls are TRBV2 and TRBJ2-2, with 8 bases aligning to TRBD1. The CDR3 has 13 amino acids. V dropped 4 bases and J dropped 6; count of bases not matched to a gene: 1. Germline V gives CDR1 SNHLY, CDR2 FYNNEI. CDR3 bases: TGTGCCAGCAGTGGACAGGGGCCCGGGGAGCTGTTTTTT. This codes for CASSGQGPGELFF. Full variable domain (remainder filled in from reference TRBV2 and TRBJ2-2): EPEVTQTPSHQVTQMGQEVILRCVPISNHLYFYWYRQILGQKVEFLVSFYNNEISEKSEIFDDQFSVERPDGSNFTLKIRSTKLEDSAMYFCASSGQGPGELFFGEGSRLTVL.

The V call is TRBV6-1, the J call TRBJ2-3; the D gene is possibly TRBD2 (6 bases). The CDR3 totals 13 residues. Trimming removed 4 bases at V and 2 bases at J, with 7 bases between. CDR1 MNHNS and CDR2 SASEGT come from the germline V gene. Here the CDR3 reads CASSGDSTDTQYF. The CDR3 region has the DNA TGTGCCAGCAGTGGGGACTCCACAGATACGCAGTATTTT.

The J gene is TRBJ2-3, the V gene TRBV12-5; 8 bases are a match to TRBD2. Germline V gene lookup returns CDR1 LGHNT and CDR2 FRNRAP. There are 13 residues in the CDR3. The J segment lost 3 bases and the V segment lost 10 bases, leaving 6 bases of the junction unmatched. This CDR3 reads CATKREPTDTQYF. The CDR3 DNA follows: TGTGCTACCAAGCGGGAGCCAACAGATACGCAGTATTTT.

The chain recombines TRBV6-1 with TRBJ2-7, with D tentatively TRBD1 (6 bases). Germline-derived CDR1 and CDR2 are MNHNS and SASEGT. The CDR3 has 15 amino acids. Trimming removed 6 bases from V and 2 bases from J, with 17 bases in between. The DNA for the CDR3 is TGTGCCAGCAGAGAACTACAGGGTCCCCCCTACGAGCAGTACTTC. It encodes CASRELQGPPYEQYF.

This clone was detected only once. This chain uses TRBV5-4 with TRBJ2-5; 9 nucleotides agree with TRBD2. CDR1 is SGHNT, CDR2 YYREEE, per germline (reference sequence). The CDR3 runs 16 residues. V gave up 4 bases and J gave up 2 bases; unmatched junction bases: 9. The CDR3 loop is CASSLGTSSRQETQYF. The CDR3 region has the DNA TGTGCCAGCAGCCTAGGGACTAGCTCAAGACAAGAGACCCAGTACTTC.

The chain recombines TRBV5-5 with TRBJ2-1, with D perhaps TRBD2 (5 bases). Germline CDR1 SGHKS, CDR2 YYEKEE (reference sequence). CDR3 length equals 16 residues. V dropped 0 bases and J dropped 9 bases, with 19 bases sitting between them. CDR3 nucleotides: TGTGCCAGCAGCTTGGACCTACAGCTAGCAGGTAGTGAGCAGTTCTTC. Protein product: CASSLDLQLAGSEQFF.